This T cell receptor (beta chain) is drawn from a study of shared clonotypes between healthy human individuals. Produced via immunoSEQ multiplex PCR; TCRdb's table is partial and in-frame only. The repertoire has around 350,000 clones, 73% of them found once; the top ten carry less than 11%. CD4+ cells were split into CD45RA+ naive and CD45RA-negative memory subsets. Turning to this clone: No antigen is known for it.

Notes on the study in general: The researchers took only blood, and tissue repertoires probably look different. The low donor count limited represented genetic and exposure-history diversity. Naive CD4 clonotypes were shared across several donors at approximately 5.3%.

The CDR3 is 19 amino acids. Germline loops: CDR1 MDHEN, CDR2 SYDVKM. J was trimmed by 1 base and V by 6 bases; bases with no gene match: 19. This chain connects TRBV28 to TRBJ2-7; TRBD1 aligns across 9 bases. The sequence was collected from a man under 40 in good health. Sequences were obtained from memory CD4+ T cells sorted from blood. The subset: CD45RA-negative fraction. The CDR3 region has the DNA TGTGCCAGCAGATCGTTTCGACTATCCGGGACAGGGAGGTCCTACGAGCAGTACTTC. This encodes CASRSFRLSGTGRSYEQYF.